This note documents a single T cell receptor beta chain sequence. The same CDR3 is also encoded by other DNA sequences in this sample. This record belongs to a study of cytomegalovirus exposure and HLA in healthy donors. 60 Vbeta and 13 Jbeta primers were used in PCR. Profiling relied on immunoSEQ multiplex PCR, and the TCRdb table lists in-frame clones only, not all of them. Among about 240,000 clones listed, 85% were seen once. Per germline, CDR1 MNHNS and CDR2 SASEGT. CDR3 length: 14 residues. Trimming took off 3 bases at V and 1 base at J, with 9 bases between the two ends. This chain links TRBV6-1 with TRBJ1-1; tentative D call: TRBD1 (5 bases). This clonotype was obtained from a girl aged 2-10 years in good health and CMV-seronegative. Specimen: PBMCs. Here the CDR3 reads CASSERGQNTEAFF. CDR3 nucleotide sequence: TGTGCCAGCAGTGAGAGAGGACAGAACACTGAAGCTTTCTTT.